Each of the 18 T cell receptor beta chains below was sequenced from the same sample in a study of Graves' ophthalmopathy and Graves' hyperthyroidism. Transcripts of RNA were the source for amplifying TCR beta CDR3 regions. Following a first-round RT-PCR that used HTBI primers, a second-round multiplex PCR was carried out. TCRdb re-analysed the multiplex PCR reads in MiXCR, keeping a single row per CDR3 protein. The sample consists of approximately 460,000 distinct CDR3 sequences, 13% to 15% of them appearing once. The sequenced material came from blood. The receptors were gathered from a woman in her 30s with Graves' ophthalmopathy.

This clonotype was counted at least ten times. V usage is TRBV27 and J usage is TRBJ1-2, with D possibly TRBD1 on 6 matching bases. CDR3 length: 11 residues. CDR1 and CDR2 from the germline V gene are MNHEY and SMNVEV (reference sequence). Trimming pared 8 bases from V and 8 bases from J, leaving 12 bases between. The CDR3 DNA reads TGTGCCAGCTTTTGGGGGGGCGGCTACACCTTC. It specifies CASFWGGGYTF.

Ten or more counts support this clonotype. DNA for the CDR3: TGTGCCAGCAGTGGAAGATGGAACCGCCTTGGATCCTACAATGAGCAGTTCTTC. Translating it yields CASSGRWNRLGSYNEQFF. The chain joins TRBV2 to TRBJ2-1; no firm D call. The germline CDR1 and CDR2 sequences are SNHLY and FYNNEI. The V end was cut by 4 bases, the J end by 1 base, with 20 bases between. The CDR3 is 18 amino acids.

The table lists this clonotype with many counts. This sequence joins TRBV11-2 and TRBJ2-7; 13 nucleotides align to TRBD2. The CDR3 runs 17 residues. Looked up from germline, CDR1 is SGHAT and CDR2 is FQNNGV. Trimming cost V 0 bases and J 5 bases; bases outside gene matches: 7. The CDR3 nucleotides are TGTGCCAGCAGCTTAGAGGGACTAGCGGGATGGGACAACGAGCAGTACTTC. Residues: CASSLEGLAGWDNEQYF.

This clonotype was seen ten or more times. This sequence joins TRBV12-3 or TRBV12-4 and TRBJ1-6; D is ambiguous. The V and J ends lost 7 bases and 7 bases respectively, with 14 bases between them. There are 14 residues in the CDR3. The CDR3 DNA follows: TGTGCCAGCACCCAGCCGACGGCAAATTCACCCCTCCACTTT. It encodes CASTQPTANSPLHF.

In this sample, this clonotype turned up many times. This sequence joins TRBV18 and TRBJ2-5; D is unresolved. V lost 8 bases to trimming and J lost 1 base, with 5 bases between them. The CDR3 contains 11 residues. Germline CDR1 is KGHSH and CDR2 is LQKENI. The CDR3 loop is CASSTQETQYF. In nucleotides, the CDR3 is TGTGCCAGCAGCACCCAAGAGACCCAGTACTTC. Looking up the rest from reference TRBV18 and TRBJ2-5 gives the full variable domain: NAGVMQNPRHLVRRRGQEARLRCSPMKGHSHVYWYRQLPEEGLKFMVYLQKENIIDESGMPKERFSAEFPKEGPSILRIQQVVRGDSAAYFCASSTQETQYFGPGTRLLVL.

In its sample, this clonotype was seen many times. The V gene is TRBV7-8, the J gene TRBJ2-4; D assignment may be TRBD1 or TRBD2 (5 bases each). This CDR3 contains 13 residues. Germline V gene lookup returns CDR1 SGHVS and CDR2 FQNEAQ. Trimming pared 5 bases from V and 11 bases from J, leaving 16 bases between. CDR3 protein: CASSPRGELVQYF. Here the CDR3 DNA reads TGTGCCAGCAGCCCCAGAGGGGAATTGGTTCAGTACTTC. Full variable domain (missing parts from reference TRBV7-8 and TRBJ2-4): GAGVSQSPRYKVAKRGQDVALRCDPISGHVSLFWYQQALGQGPEFLTYFQNEAQLDKSGLPSDRFFAERPEGSVSTLKIQRTQQEDSAVYLCASSPRGELVQYFGAGTRLSVL.

This clonotype was detected ten times or more. The rearrangement uses TRBV30 and TRBJ1-5; no clear D gene. Germline CDR1 reads GTSNPN; CDR2 reads SVGIG (reference sequence). Trimming took 2 bases from V and 0 from J, leaving 5 bases between them. The CDR3 sequence is 13 residues long. The chain's CDR3 is CAWSTHSNQPQHF. CDR3 in DNA: TGTGCCTGGAGTACCCATAGCAATCAGCCCCAGCATTTT.

This clonotype was seen repeatedly, ten times or more. The chain recombines TRBV6-1 with TRBJ1-5; D call uncertain. CDR3 length equals 16 residues. Germline CDR1 MNHNS, CDR2 SASEGT. V was shortened by 6 bases and J by 4 bases, with 19 bases between the two germline ends. This CDR3 is CASRKTRDSRNQPQHF. The CDR3 bases are TGTGCCAGCAGGAAAACCCGGGATTCCCGGAATCAGCCCCAGCATTTT.

With regard to this clonotype: This may be a read error, as it is one base from a much larger clone. CDR3 amino acids: CSVEEPSGGYTGELFF. DNA of the CDR3: TGCAGCGTTGAAGAGCCGTCAGGGGGCTACACCGGGGAGCTGTTTTTT. The V gene is TRBV29-1, the J gene TRBJ2-2; 8 bases map to TRBD1. Trimming removed 0 bases from V and 3 bases from J; junction bases left unmatched: 6. The CDR3 is made up of 16 amino acids. The germline V gene encodes CDR1 SQVTM and CDR2 ANQGSEA.

This clonotype was seen only a few times. This chain connects TRBV5-1 to TRBJ2-7; TRBD1 matches 9 bases. The CDR3 runs to 15 residues. Germline V gene lookup returns CDR1 SGHRS and CDR2 YFSETQ. Trimming at V came to 3 bases and at J to 3 bases, leaving 7 bases not matched to a gene. The CDR3: CASSSQTGGGYEQYF. The CDR3 DNA is TGCGCCAGCAGCTCGCAAACAGGGGGCGGCTACGAGCAGTACTTC. The variable domain in full, with the rest retrieved from reference TRBV5-1 and TRBJ2-7, is KAGVTQTPRYLIKTRGQQVTLSCSPISGHRSVSWYQQTPGQGLQFLFEYFSETQRNKGNFPGRFSGRQFSNSRSEMNVSTLELGDSALYLCASSSQTGGGYEQYFGPGTRLTVT.

This clonotype showed up many times. The chain carries TRBV19 and TRBJ1-5; D is unclear. V shed 2 bases and J shed 0 bases, with 8 bases lying between them. The CDR3 loop spans 15 amino acids. The V gene's germline CDR1 is LNHDA and CDR2 SQIVND (reference sequence). In nucleotides, the CDR3 is TGTGCCAGTAGTATAACAGTGAATAGCAATCAGCCCCAGCATTTT. This gives the protein CASSITVNSNQPQHF.

This clonotype was detected ten times or more. V is TRBV5-1 and J is TRBJ1-3; tentative D call: TRBD1 (5 bases). The ends were cut back, 5 bases at V and 8 bases at J, with 14 bases in the middle. CDR1 and CDR2 from the germline V gene are SGHRS and YFSETQ. The CDR3 is 13 residues long. CDR3 sequence reads: CASRDSLDDTIYF. DNA of the CDR3: TGCGCCAGCAGAGACAGCTTAGACGACACCATATATTTT.

This clonotype was observed at least ten times. V gene TRBV5-1 combines with J gene TRBJ2-2, with 7 bases lining up with TRBD2. CDR3 size: 14 residues. V lost 4 bases to trimming and J lost 5 bases; unmatched junction nucleotides: 5. Germline V gene lookup returns CDR1 SGHRS and CDR2 YFSETQ. The CDR3 reads CASSRDGGTGELFF. The CDR3 DNA is TGCGCCAGCAGCCGTGACGGGGGGACCGGGGAGCTGTTTTTT.

Ten or more counts support this clonotype. The CDR3 nucleotides read TGTGCCAGCAGATCGGGACTATCCCGATACGAGCAGTACTTC. This sequence encodes CASRSGLSRYEQYF. The V call is TRBV6-1, the J call TRBJ2-7, with TRBD2 identical over 7 bases. Germline V gene sequence: CDR1 MNHNS, CDR2 SASEGT. There are 14 residues in the CDR3. The ends lost 6 bases at V and 4 bases at J; junction bases unmatched: 9.

This clonotype was seen a handful of times. A single base separates this from a much larger clone, so it may be a read error. The rearrangement uses TRBV9 and TRBJ1-2; D is unresolved. This CDR3 comprises 14 residues. Germline V gene sequence: CDR1 SGDLS, CDR2 YYNGEE. Here the CDR3 reads CASSASDGNYDYTF. For the CDR3, the DNA is TGTGCCAGCAGCGCCTCAGACGGGAACTATGACTACACCTTC.

This clonotype occurred many times. J is TRBJ2-7 and V is TRBV6-5; D gene unclear. The CDR3 runs 13 residues. V was trimmed by 7 bases and J by 5 bases, leaving 15 bases between them. The germline gives CDR1 MNHEY, CDR2 SVGAGI. As DNA, the CDR3 is TGTGCCAGCACAATAGGACCCTATGACGAGCAGTACTTC. Translated: CASTIGPYDEQYF.

This chain links TRBV12-3 or TRBV12-4 with TRBJ1-1, with D perhaps TRBD1 (6 bases). The CDR3 spans 10 residues. V lost 9 bases to trimming and J lost 7 bases, with 9 bases between them. The CDR3 reads CASGGDEAFF. The CDR3 nucleotides read TGTGCCAGTGGGGGCGATGAAGCTTTCTTT.

This clonotype was seen repeatedly, ten times or more. This rearrangement joins TRBV28 to TRBJ2-5; a weak D match, TRBD1 (7 bases). CDR3 length equals 17 residues. V gave up 2 bases and J gave up 0 bases, with 16 bases separating them. Germline lookup yields CDR1 MDHEN and CDR2 SYDVKM. CDR3 coding DNA: TGTGCCAGCAGTTTAAGGACTATGACAGGGTACCAAGAGACCCAGTACTTC. Protein: CASSLRTMTGYQETQYF. Supplemented by reference TRBV28 and TRBJ2-5, the full variable domain reads DVKVTQSSRYLVKRTGEKVFLECVQDMDHENMFWYRQDPGLGLRLIYFSYDVKMKEKGDIPEGYSVSREKKERFSLILESASTNQTSMYLCASSLRTMTGYQETQYFGPGTRLLVL.